A few counts support the clone carrying this T cell receptor (beta chain). Antigen specificity is unknown. A junction boundary mismatches the germline segment, possibly from a read error. TCRdb passed the reads through MiXCR, listing each CDR3 protein once. The sample lists a few hundred thousand distinct CDR3 sequences; roughly 10% were seen once. The data were obtained in a study of T cell repertoires in cytomegalovirus infection. Study observations and caveats: Clonotype analysis showed dominance of the ex vivo response by HLA-C-restricted CMV-specific TCR beta clonotypes. Carriers of CMV and the relevant HLA type were discriminated by public TCR beta frequency.

The CDR3 length is 13 residues. CDR1 GTSNPN and CDR2 SVGIG come from the germline V gene (reference sequence). This TCR derives from a human donor in good health (CMV status not recorded). Some clones in this sample may be carry-over from other donors' samples. The material sequenced was PBMCs. This chain joins TRBV30 and TRBJ1-2; 10 nucleotides line up with TRBD1. The CDR3 is CAWRRPGQGPLEF. CDR3 nucleotides: TGTGCCTGGAGAAGACCGGGACAGGGGCCGTTGGAGTTC.